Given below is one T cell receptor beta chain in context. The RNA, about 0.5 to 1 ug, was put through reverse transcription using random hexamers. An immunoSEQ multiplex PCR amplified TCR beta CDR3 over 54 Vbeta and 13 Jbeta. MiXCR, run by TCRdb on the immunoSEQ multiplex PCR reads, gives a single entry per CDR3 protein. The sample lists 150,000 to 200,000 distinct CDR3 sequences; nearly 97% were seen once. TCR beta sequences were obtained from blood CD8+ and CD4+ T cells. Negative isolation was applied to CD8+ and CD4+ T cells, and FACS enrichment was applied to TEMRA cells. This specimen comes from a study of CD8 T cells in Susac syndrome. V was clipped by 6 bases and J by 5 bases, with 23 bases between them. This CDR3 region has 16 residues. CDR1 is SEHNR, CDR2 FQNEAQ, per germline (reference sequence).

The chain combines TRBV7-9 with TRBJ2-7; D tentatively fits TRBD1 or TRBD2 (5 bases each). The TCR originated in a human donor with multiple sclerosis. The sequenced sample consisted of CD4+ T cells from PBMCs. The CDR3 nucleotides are TGTGCCAGCAGTTATATGTGGGGCGCCGCTAGCAACGAGCAGTACTTC. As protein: CASSYMWGAASNEQYF.